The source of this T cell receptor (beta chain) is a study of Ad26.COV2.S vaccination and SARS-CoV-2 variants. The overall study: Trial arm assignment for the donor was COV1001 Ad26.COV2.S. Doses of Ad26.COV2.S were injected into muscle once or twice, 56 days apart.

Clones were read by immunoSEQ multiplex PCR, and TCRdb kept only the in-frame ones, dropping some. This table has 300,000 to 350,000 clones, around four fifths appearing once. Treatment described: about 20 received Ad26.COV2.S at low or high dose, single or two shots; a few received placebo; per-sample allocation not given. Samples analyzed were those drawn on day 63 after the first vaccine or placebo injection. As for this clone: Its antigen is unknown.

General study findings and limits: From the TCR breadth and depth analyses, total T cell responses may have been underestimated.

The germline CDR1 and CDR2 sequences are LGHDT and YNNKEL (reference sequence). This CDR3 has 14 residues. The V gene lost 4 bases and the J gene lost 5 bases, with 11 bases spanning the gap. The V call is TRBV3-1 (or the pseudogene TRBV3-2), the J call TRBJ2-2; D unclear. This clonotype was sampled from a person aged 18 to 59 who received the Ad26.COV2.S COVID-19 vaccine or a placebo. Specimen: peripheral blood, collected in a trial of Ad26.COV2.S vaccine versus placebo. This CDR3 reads CASSPPDLTGELFF. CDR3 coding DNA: TGTGCCAGCAGCCCCCCTGATCTTACCGGGGAGCTGTTTTTT.